A selection of T cell receptor beta chains follows, all from one sample in a study of shared clonotypes between healthy human individuals. Repertoires were generated with immunoSEQ multiplex PCR, while TCRdb's copy carries only in-frame clones and drops some. The data hold over 1.5 million clones, with approximately 98% observed a single time. Sequencing used naive CD4+ T cells sorted from blood. The receptors shown here come from a man aged 25-45 years in good health. Both conserved end residues are part of each CDR3. A D gene is named only where the DNA matches it firmly. Clone size, where shown, is once, few, many, or a class for clones that have expanded.

TRBD2 TRBJ2-1 TRBV6-5 NA TGTGCCAGCAGTTACCTAGCGGGAGTTGGGAATGAGCAGTTCTTC CASSYLAGVGNEQFF
TRBD2 TRBJ2-7 TRBV5-1 NA TGCGCCAGCAGCTTCGGGACTAGCGGCCCCTACGAGCAGTACTTC CASSFGTSGPYEQYF
NA TRBJ2-3 TRBV7-2 once TGTGCCAGCAGCTTAGGACAGGCGTTCACAGATACGCAGTATTTT CASSLGQAFTDTQYF
NA TRBJ2-7 TRBV10-2 NA TGCGCCAGCAGTGATATTGGGAAAACCTACGAGCAGTACTTC CASSDIGKTYEQYF
NA TRBJ2-2 TRBV19 NA TGTGCCAGTAGTATCCCCCGGACACTGAACACCGGGGAGCTGTTTTTT CASSIPRTLNTGELFF
TRBD2 TRBJ2-1 TRBV5-6 NA TGTGCCAGCAGCTTGCTAGCGGGATCGGGGGAGCAGTTCTTC CASSLLAGSGEQFF
NA TRBJ2-7 TRBV15 NA TGTGCCACCAGCAGTTTAGGTTATGGGTTCGAGCAGTACTTC CATSSLGYGFEQYF
TRBD2 TRBJ2-5 TRBV2 NA TGTGCCAGCAGCAGACTAGCGGGAGCTGGAGAGACCCAGTACTTC CASSRLAGAGETQYF
NA TRBJ1-1 TRBV7-3 NA TGTGCCAGCAGCTTAAAACCGACATGGGCATACACTGAAGCTTTCTTT CASSLKPTWAYTEAFF
TRBD1 TRBJ1-1 TRBV9 NA TGTGCCAGCAGCGTGGGGACAGGGGGCTTTGGTGAAGCTTTCTTT CASSVGTGGFGEAFF
NA TRBJ1-2 TRBV5-1 NA TGCGCCAGCGGGCGAGGGAGGGAGGACTATGGCTACACCTTC CASGRGREDYGYTF
TRBD2 TRBJ2-3 TRBV28 NA TGTGCCAGCAGTGCTCTAGCGGGAGACACAGATACGCAGTATTTT CASSALAGDTDTQYF
NA TRBJ1-5 TRBV19 NA TGTGCCAGTAGGAGAAAGAGCAGCGAACCTAGCAATCAGCCCCAGCATTTT CASRRKSSEPSNQPQHF
TRBD2 TRBJ2-2 TRBV9 NA TGTGCCAGCAGCGTAGCTTTGCTAGCGGGAGGGACCGGGGAGCTGTTTTTT CASSVALLAGGTGELFF
NA TRBJ1-5 TRBV27 NA TGTGCCAGAGCAGTGAGTTATAGCAATCAGCCCCAGCATTTT CARAVSYSNQPQHF
NA TRBJ2-7 TRBV5-1 NA TGCGCCAGCAGCGAAACAGGGTCGGGCTACGAGCAGTACTTC CASSETGSGYEQYF
NA TRBJ2-3 TRBV14 NA TGTGCCAGCAGCCACGATAAACGAGGGCGAACGCAGTATTTT CASSHDKRGRTQYF
TRBD1 TRBJ1-5 TRBV7-9 NA TGTGCCAGCAGCCTCGGGACAGGGGGCTCCCTTGGCAATCAGCCCCAGCATTTT CASSLGTGGSLGNQPQHF
TRBD1 TRBJ2-1 TRBV11-2 NA TGTGCCAGCAGCGGGACGGGACAGAACAATGAGCAGTTCTTC CASSGTGQNNEQFF
NA TRBJ1-1 TRBV15 NA TGTGCCACCAGAACGGACAGATGGAACACTGAAGCTTTCTTT CATRTDRWNTEAFF
NA TRBJ2-3 TRBV5-4 NA TGTGCCAGCAGCCCGGGACGCCTCGTCACAGATACGCAGTATTTT CASSPGRLVTDTQYF
NA TRBJ2-1 TRBV29-1 NA TGCAGCGTGGGCCACAGGGTTGAGCAGTTCTTC CSVGHRVEQFF
NA TRBJ1-1 TRBV15 NA TGTGCCACCACCGGGCAAGTGGAGGGTGAAGCTTTCTTT CATTGQVEGEAFF
NA TRBJ1-2 TRBV6-4 NA TGTGCCAGCCCTGAGGGGGGGAAGGTAGATGGCTACACCTTC CASPEGGKVDGYTF
TRBD2 TRBJ2-2 TRBV7-8 NA TGTGCCAGCAATAAACTCGCGGGAGGTGGCGGGGAGCTGTTTTTT CASNKLAGGGGELFF
TRBD1 TRBJ2-7 TRBV19 NA TGTGCCAGTAGTCTCCGGACAGGGAGAGGCGAGCAGTACTTC CASSLRTGRGEQYF
NA TRBJ1-1 TRBV5-6 once TGTGCCAGCAGCCCCATCAGGGGGAACACTGAAGCTTTCTTT CASSPIRGNTEAFF
TRBD1 TRBJ1-2 TRBV5-1 NA TGCGCCAGCAGCTTCAGGACAGGGGGGAACCTTGGGAATGGCTACACCTTC CASSFRTGGNLGNGYTF
NA TRBJ2-1 TRBV4-3 once TGCGCCAGCAGCCCCCTGTCCGGGTCCCCCATGATCAATGAGCAGTTCTTC CASSPLSGSPMINEQFF
TRBD1 TRBJ1-5 TRBV28 NA TGTGCCAGCAGCCTGCACAGGGGAGGGGGCAATCAGCCCCAGCATTTT CASSLHRGGGNQPQHF
TRBD1 TRBJ1-2 TRBV19 few TGTGCCAGTACCTTTACAGGGGCCGGCTACACCTTC CASTFTGAGYTF
TRBD1 TRBJ2-7 TRBV18 NA TGTGCCAGCTCAGTAAAACAGGGGCACGAGCAGTACTTC CASSVKQGHEQYF
NA TRBJ1-1 TRBV5-4 NA TGTGCCAGCTATCTCGGGACTGGCGGCACTGAAGCTTTCTTT CASYLGTGGTEAFF
TRBD1 TRBJ1-1 TRBV7-6 NA TGTGCCAGCAGCTTAGCTTTGCAGGGGGCTATTGTGAACACTGAAGCTTTCTTT CASSLALQGAIVNTEAFF
NA TRBJ1-1 TRBV9 NA TGTGCCAGCAGCGTTGGGGGGATACTGAACACTGAAGCTTTCTTT CASSVGGILNTEAFF
NA TRBJ2-7 TRBV5-1 NA TGCGCCAGCAGCTCCGGGACCGTATTCTCCTACGAGCAGTACTTC CASSSGTVFSYEQYF
NA TRBJ2-7 TRBV10-3 NA TGTGCCATCAGTGGGACTATGGAAGAGCAGTACTTC CAISGTMEEQYF